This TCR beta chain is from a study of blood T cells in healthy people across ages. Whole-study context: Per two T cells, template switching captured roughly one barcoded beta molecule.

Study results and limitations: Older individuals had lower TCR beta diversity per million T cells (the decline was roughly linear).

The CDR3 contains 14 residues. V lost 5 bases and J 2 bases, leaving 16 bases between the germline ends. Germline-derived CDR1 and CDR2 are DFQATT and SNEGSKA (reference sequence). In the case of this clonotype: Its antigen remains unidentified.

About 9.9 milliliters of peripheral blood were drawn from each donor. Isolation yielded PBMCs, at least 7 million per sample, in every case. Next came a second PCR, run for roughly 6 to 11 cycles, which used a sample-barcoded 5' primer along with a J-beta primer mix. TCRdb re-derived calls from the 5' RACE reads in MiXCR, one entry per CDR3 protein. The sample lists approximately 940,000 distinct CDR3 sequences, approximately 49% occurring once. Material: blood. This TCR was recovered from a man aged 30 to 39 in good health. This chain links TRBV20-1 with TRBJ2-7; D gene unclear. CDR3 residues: CSASRPFGAYEQYF. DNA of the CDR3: TGCAGTGCTTCACGCCCATTTGGGGCCTACGAGCAGTACTTC.